The next 3 T cell receptor beta chains were all read from a single sample in a study of CXCR3-negative and CXCR3-positive naive CD8 T cells. Study-wide findings and caveats: TRB CDR3s were more hydrophobic in CXCR3-positive than in CXCR3-negative naive cells.

These receptors are not linked to any known antigen. The TRB libraries of cDNA were built by UMI-labeled 5' RACE. TCRdb re-analyzed the 5' RACE reads; it lists each CDR3 protein once, without DNA. The sample has about 98,000 distinct CDR3 sequences. Material for sequencing was naive CXCR3+ CD8+ T cells from blood. Subset in this sample: CD45RO-CCR7+CD27+CD95- naive CD8+ T cells expressing CXCR3 (TNR3+). The receptor set was obtained from a human donor in good health. Some clones in this sample may be carry-over from other donors' samples.

The CDR3 reads CSANTGARYEQYF. The chain has TRBV20-1 and TRBJ2-7; TCRdb outputs TRBD1, but without DNA this stays unchecked. This CDR3 has 13 residues. Germline V lookup: CDR1 DFQATT, CDR2 SNEGSKA (reference sequence).

The V gene is TRBV7-9, the J gene TRBJ2-1. Germline V gene sequence: CDR1 SEHNR, CDR2 FQNEAQ (reference sequence). The CDR3 contains 13 residues. CDR3 sequence: CASSLSPYNEQFF.

The V and J genes are TRBV7-9 and TRBJ2-5; the TCRdb call, TRBD2, lacks DNA for checking. The CDR3 consists of 17 residues. CDR1 and CDR2 from the germline V gene are SEHNR and FQNEAQ (reference sequence). CDR3: CASSSTWASGSQETQYF. The full variable domain, rest sourced from reference TRBV7-9 and TRBJ2-5, is DTGVSQNPRHKITKRGQNVTFRCDPISEHNRLYWYRQTLGQGPEFLTYFQNEAQLEKSRLLSDRFSAERPKGSFSTLEIQRTEQGDSAMYLCASSSTWASGSQETQYFGPGTRLLVL.